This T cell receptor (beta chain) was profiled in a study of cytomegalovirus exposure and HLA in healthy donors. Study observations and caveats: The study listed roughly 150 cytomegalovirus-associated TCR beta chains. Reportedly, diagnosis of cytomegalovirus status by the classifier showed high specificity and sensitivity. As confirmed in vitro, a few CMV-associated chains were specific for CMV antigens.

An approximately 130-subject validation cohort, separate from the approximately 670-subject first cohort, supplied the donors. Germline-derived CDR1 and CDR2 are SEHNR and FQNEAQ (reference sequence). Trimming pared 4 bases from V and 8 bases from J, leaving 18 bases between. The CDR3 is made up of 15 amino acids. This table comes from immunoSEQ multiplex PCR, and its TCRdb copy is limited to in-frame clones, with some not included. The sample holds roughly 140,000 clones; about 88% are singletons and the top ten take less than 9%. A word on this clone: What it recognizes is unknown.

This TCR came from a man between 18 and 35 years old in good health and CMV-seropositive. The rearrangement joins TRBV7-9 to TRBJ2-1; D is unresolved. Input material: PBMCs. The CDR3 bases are TGTGCCAGCAGCTCGTGGCGGCCCTTGTCCGATGAGCAGTTCTTC. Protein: CASSSWRPLSDEQFF.